This TCR beta chain was identified during a study of T-cell memory formation after mild COVID-19. Study results and caveats: Some clones that responded were present in memory (sampled pre-infection), which suggests cross-reactive memory joined.

5'RACE with constant-segment primers yielded barcoded, UMI-tagged TCR alpha and TCR beta cDNA libraries. TCRdb passed the 5' RACE reads through MiXCR, listing each CDR3 protein once. The repertoire holds around 110,000 distinct CDR3 sequences, approximately 15% seen once, with around 43% in the top ten. This clonotype was observed many times. Its antigen is as yet unknown. The V end was cut by 4 bases, the J end by 0 bases, with 7 bases between. This CDR3 region has 15 residues. The rearrangement joins TRBV12-3 or TRBV12-4 to TRBJ2-6; D remains unclear. Source material: PBMCs or a T cell subset sorted from them (not recorded which). The sequence was collected from a man younger than 35 who had mild COVID-19 (a few samples of this study predate the infection). Cell type and time point are not known. CDR3 DNA sequence: TGTGCCAGCAGTTCGTGGCCCTCTGGGGCCAACGTCCTGACTTTC. Translated: CASSSWPSGANVLTF.